This TCR beta chain originates from a study of blood T cell repertoires in COVID-19 (TCRdb year 2020). In terms of the full investigation: Collaborator samples came from the United States, Italy and Spain and covered acute and convalescent phases of COVID-19. The prospective study material was composed of cDNA or gDNA derived from T cells, B-cell-depleted T cells, or PBMCs. The dataset comprised deeply sampled blood TCRbeta repertoires from subjects exposed to, actively infected with, or recovered from COVID-19. The repertoires were released in a freely available public database meant as a resource for research on the immune response to SARS-CoV-2. The samples were drawn from two sources: the first 160 participants of the ongoing ImmuneRACE study, and fewer than 1,500 subjects contributed by 6 global collaborators. A de-identified subject ID, COVID-19 status, age in years and sex were almost always included in the sample metadata. Where HLA class I and class II types were available, the types were taken from metadata supplied by the sample provider, not from assay-based typing.

In regard to this clone: Its antigen remains unidentified. No qualities accompany the bases; no much larger clone lies one base away.

TCRbeta CDR3 regions were amplified from genomic DNA using the immunoSEQ Assay, a bias-controlled multiplex PCR. The original methods were these. Nucleated cell counts per sample were estimated from amplification of reference gene primers within the assay. To quantify the absolute abundance of each unique TCRbeta CDR3 rearrangement, sequence reads were collapsed and filtered. For each sample, productive Simpson clonality was calculated by taking the square root of Simpson's diversity index across productive rearrangements. As stored in TCRdb, this immuneACCESS dataset retains in-frame rearrangements with V and J assigned. A fraction of the clones does not appear; measured against another copy, unresolved V genes explain less than half of the discrepancy, and the remainder lacks a known reason. For V, J and clone size, that table is used; D and trimming come from the DNA. Within this sample are about 120,000 clones, with 90% of them counted one time only. Of the sample, more than 3% is held by the ten largest clones.

At one collaborating source in Seattle, patients were enrolled during active infection and were followed longitudinally through the course of disease. Each collaborating institution followed its own protocols to collect whole blood in K2EDTA tubes. For TCRbeta analysis, collaborators shipped samples as frozen whole blood, isolated PBMCs, or DNA extracted from either of those sample types. Summary of the overall study and its limitations: Clinical and demographic metadata were provided uncurated, with the amount varying by source and participant.

The germline V gene gives CDR1 as SGHRS and CDR2 as YFSETQ. Trimming accounts for 8 bases at V and 2 bases at J, while the number of junction bases matched to no gene is 7. Measured from the cysteine to the phenylalanine, the CDR3 is 14 residues long. The kept DNA is CDR3 alone, 42 bases in frame from the first base. The sequenced material came from peripheral blood. The receptor comes from a woman aged 55-70 years with COVID-19, enrolled during active disease. The sequence is built from TRBV5-1 and TRBJ2-7; TRBD1 matches 10 bases in the middle. The base sequence is TGCGCCAGTACCTTTGGGACAGGGGCCTACGAGCAGTACTTC. Its protein reads: CASTFGTGAYEQYF.